This T cell receptor beta chain is from a study of shared clonotypes between healthy human individuals. All participating donors were Caucasian adults from Nashville, Tennessee. Assay: immunoSEQ multiplex PCR; the TCRdb copy retains only in-frame clones and omits some. The sample has about 460,000 clones, roughly three quarters seen once. Trimming stripped 1 base from V and 4 bases from J, with 9 bases between. CDR1 is SGHDT and CDR2 is YYEEEE in the germline V gene. The CDR3 is 14 residues long. The chain is built from TRBV5-6 and TRBJ2-1; D gene ambiguous. The sample comprised PBMCs. The sequence was obtained from a woman aged 40 to 50 in good health. Some clones in this sample may be carry-over from other donors' samples. CDR3 sequence (DNA): TGTGCCAGCAGCTTGCAGTTTCAGTACAATGAGCAGTTCTTC. It specifies CASSLQFQYNEQFF.